This passage covers 32 T cell receptor beta chains from one sample sequenced in a study of regulatory T cells in long-lasting Graves disease. CDR3 regions were amplified by Arm-PCR using iRepertoire HTBI primers to build TCR beta libraries. MiXCR was run by TCRdb on the multiplex PCR reads, yielding one entry per CDR3 protein. Among 540,000 or so distinct CDR3 sequences listed, roughly 13% were seen once. Time point meaning: newly diagnosed GD, antithyroid drugs for less than 3 months. Extracted PBMC RNA gave rise to the TCR library. These data were likewise used in another study, on T cells in Graves' hyperthyroidism and ophthalmopathy.

Sequencing was performed on peripheral blood mononuclear cells (PBMCs), taken at new diagnosis, from a patient treated with antithyroid drugs. Every receptor here comes from a man aged 25-45 years with Graves disease.

This clonotype has a count of ten or more. The rearrangement joins TRBV28 to TRBJ2-7; either TRBD1 or TRBD2 may supply D (5 bases each). The CDR3 runs 16 residues. Looked up from germline, CDR1 is MDHEN and CDR2 is SYDVKM. V lost 5 bases and J lost 2, with 19 bases in between. In nucleotides, the CDR3 is TGTGCCAGCAGTCCTTACCTCGGGAAGGGGACCTACGAGCAGTACTTC. Its translation: CASSPYLGKGTYEQYF.

This clonotype was observed at least ten times. The chain has TRBV12-3 or TRBV12-4 and TRBJ2-2; D perhaps matches TRBD1 (5 bases). Trimming stripped 4 bases from V and 1 base from J, with 7 bases between. The CDR3 runs 14 residues. The CDR3 nucleotides are TGTGCCAGCAGTTGGCAGGGGAACACCGGGGAGCTGTTTTTT. Encoded protein: CASSWQGNTGELFF.

This clonotype appeared a few times. The J gene is TRBJ1-1, the V gene TRBV5-5, with a possible D match to TRBD1 (5 bases). Trimming pared 4 bases from V and 1 base from J, leaving 20 bases between. The CDR3 has 17 residues. Germline CDR1 SGHKS, CDR2 YYEKEE (reference sequence). The CDR3 sequence is CASSPWSGGGRNTEAFF. DNA for the CDR3: TGTGCCAGCAGCCCTTGGAGCGGGGGAGGGAGGAACACTGAAGCTTTCTTT.

The sample holds many counts of this clonotype. The genes are TRBV12-3 or TRBV12-4 and TRBJ2-1; D ambiguous. The CDR3 consists of 13 residues. Trimming stripped 3 bases from V and 10 bases from J, with 13 bases between. Here the CDR3 DNA reads TGTGCCAGCAGTTTTCCCCGCCTAGGGGAGCAGTTCTTC. Translation: CASSFPRLGEQFF.

This clonotype was seen repeatedly, ten times or more. This chain uses TRBV27 with TRBJ2-5, with a tentative D call TRBD1 (6 bases). Germline lookup yields CDR1 MNHEY and CDR2 SMNVEV (reference sequence). CDR3 length: 13 residues. V gave up 2 bases and J gave up 4 bases, with 8 bases separating them. CDR3 in amino acids: CASSLAGAETQYF. CDR3 in DNA: TGTGCCAGCAGTTTAGCAGGGGCAGAGACCCAGTACTTC.

This clonotype was found many times. The rearrangement joins TRBV2 to TRBJ1-5; unclear D gene. V was pared by 6 bases and J by 0 bases, with 15 bases between. Looked up from germline, CDR1 is SNHLY and CDR2 is FYNNEI. There are 16 residues in the CDR3. CDR3 region: CASSLRAFISNQPQHF. The DNA for the CDR3 is TGTGCCAGCAGCCTCCGGGCGTTCATTAGCAATCAGCCCCAGCATTTT. Supplemented by reference TRBV2 and TRBJ1-5, the full variable domain reads EPEVTQTPSHQVTQMGQEVILRCVPISNHLYFYWYRQILGQKVEFLVSFYNNEISEKSEIFDDQFSVERPDGSNFTLKIRSTKLEDSAMYFCASSLRAFISNQPQHFGDGTRLSIL.

This clonotype was observed at least ten times. The chain joins TRBV7-2 to TRBJ2-1; D unresolved. The germline V gene has CDR1 SGHTA and CDR2 FQGNSA. V lost 1 base and J lost 1, with 8 bases in between. The CDR3 consists of 15 residues. The CDR3 reads CASSLGMGSYNEQFF. CDR3 bases: TGTGCCAGCAGCTTAGGGATGGGTTCCTACAATGAGCAGTTCTTC.

This clonotype was detected only a few times. V usage is TRBV10-3 and J usage is TRBJ2-6; TRBD1 aligns across 7 bases. The length of the CDR3 is 17 residues. CDR1 ENHRY and CDR2 SYGVKD come from the germline V gene. The ends lost 6 bases at V and 0 bases at J; junction bases unmatched: 8. CDR3 nucleotide sequence: TGTGCCATCAGCAAAGACAGGGCGAGCTCTGGGGCCAACGTCCTGACTTTC. Translating gives CAISKDRASSGANVLTF.

Here the CDR3 reads CASSLTSGRAGEQFF. DNA of the CDR3: TGTGCCAGCAGCTTGACTAGCGGGAGGGCCGGGGAGCAGTTCTTC. The V call is TRBV11-2, the J call TRBJ2-1; 14 bases map to TRBD2. J gave up 10 bases and V 3 bases, and 5 bases lay outside the gene matches. The V gene's germline CDR1 is SGHAT and CDR2 FQNNGV. The CDR3 is 15 amino acids.

This clonotype has just a few counts. The rearrangement links TRBV29-1 to TRBJ2-7; D may be TRBD1 or TRBD2 (6 bases each). Germline lookup yields CDR1 SQVTM and CDR2 ANQGSEA. Deletions cut 6 bases from V and 2 bases from J, with 11 bases between. CDR3 length: 12 amino acids. CDR3 residues: CSVGGGTYEQYF. The DNA for the CDR3 is TGCAGCGTCGGAGGGGGTACCTACGAGCAGTACTTC.

This clonotype was found many times. CDR3 region: CASSFAQGSALPQHF. CDR3 DNA sequence: TGTGCCAGCAGTTTCGCCCAGGGTTCGGCTCTGCCCCAGCATTTT. This chain joins TRBV12-3 or TRBV12-4 and TRBJ1-5; a possible D gene is TRBD1 (5 bases). CDR3 length equals 15 residues. V was cut by 3 bases and J by 9 bases, with 18 bases left in between.

This clonotype was recorded many times. The gene calls are TRBV20-1 and TRBJ2-1; 9 bases align to TRBD2. Germline loops: CDR1 DFQATT, CDR2 SNEGSKA (reference sequence). Trimming at V came to 3 bases and at J to 0 bases, leaving 6 bases not matched to a gene. The CDR3 covers 16 residues. The CDR3, as DNA: TGCAGTGCTAGGGGGACTAGCTCGAGCTCCTACAATGAGCAGTTCTTC. Translation: CSARGTSSSSYNEQFF.

This clonotype was recorded at least ten times. The chain recombines TRBV12-3 or TRBV12-4 with TRBJ2-7, with D uncertain. V was cut by 2 bases and J by 2 bases, with 4 bases left in between. The CDR3 is made up of 12 amino acids. CDR3 in DNA: TGTGCCAGCAGTTTACCCACCTACGAGCAGTACTTC. This codes for CASSLPTYEQYF.

V usage is TRBV5-6 and J usage is TRBJ2-5, with D possibly being TRBD2 (6 bases). CDR3 length: 13 residues. Germline lookup yields CDR1 SGHDT and CDR2 YYEEEE. With 6 bases removed from V and 5 bases from J, the gap between germline ends came to 14 bases. CDR3 DNA sequence: TGTGCCAGCAAAAAATCGGGAGCCGAGACCCAGTACTTC. It encodes CASKKSGAETQYF.

As to this clonotype: A much bigger clone sits one base away, suggesting this may be a read error. The V and J genes are TRBV24-1 and TRBJ1-1; D ambiguous. The V end was cut by 7 bases, the J end by 4 bases, with 12 bases between. Germline V gene sequence: CDR1 KGHDR, CDR2 SFDVKD. This CDR3 spans 13 amino acids. Written as DNA, the CDR3 is TGTGCCACCAGCAACACGGTGGGCACTGAAGCTTTCTTT. Its translation is CATSNTVGTEAFF.

This clonotype was seen repeatedly, ten times or more. The V gene is TRBV27, the J gene TRBJ2-7, with 9 bases matching TRBD1. The CDR3 loop spans 15 amino acids. V lost 3 bases and J lost 2; bases outside the gene matches: 5. CDR1 is MNHEY, CDR2 SMNVEV, per germline (reference sequence). CDR3 in amino acids: CASSFGDRDPYEQYF. CDR3 in DNA: TGTGCCAGCAGTTTCGGGGACAGGGACCCCTACGAGCAGTACTTC.

This clonotype was seen at least ten times. This chain links TRBV27 with TRBJ1-6; D gene ambiguous. This CDR3 region has 13 residues. Germline CDR1 MNHEY, CDR2 SMNVEV (reference sequence). V lost 4 bases and J lost 7, with 8 bases in between. The DNA of the CDR3 is TGTGCCAGCAGTTCCGGTCGCAATTCACCCCTCCACTTT. This codes for CASSSGRNSPLHF.

This clonotype showed up many times. This chain links TRBV5-1 with TRBJ1-1; no reliable D call. CDR3 length: 14 amino acids. CDR1 and CDR2 from the germline V gene are SGHRS and YFSETQ. Between the trimmed V and J ends, which lost 0 bases and 0 bases, there was a span of 6 bases. CDR3 loop: CASSLVRLNTEAFF. The DNA for the CDR3 is TGCGCCAGCAGCTTGGTTAGGCTGAACACTGAAGCTTTCTTT.

This clonotype was observed at least ten times. The rearrangement uses TRBV12-3 or TRBV12-4 and TRBJ2-3; 10 bases agree with TRBD2. The CDR3 loop spans 16 amino acids. The junction had 9 bases not matched to a gene; V was cut back by 6 bases and J by 3 bases. CDR3 sequence reads: CASSRTGTSETDTQYF. The CDR3 DNA reads TGTGCCAGCAGCCGTACCGGGACTAGCGAAACAGATACGCAGTATTTT.

Concerning this clonotype itself: A much larger clone differs from this one at a single base, so this may be a read error. The chain combines TRBV20-1 with TRBJ1-2; 7 positions agree with TRBD1. From germline, CDR1 is DFQATT and CDR2 SNEGSKA (reference sequence). This CDR3 is built from 13 residues. V lost 8 bases to trimming and J lost 4 bases; unmatched junction nucleotides: 10. The chain's CDR3 is CSSARQGGYGYTF. The CDR3 nucleotides are TGCAGTTCTGCTAGACAGGGTGGCTATGGCTACACCTTC.

This clonotype was seen repeatedly, ten times or more. This chain links TRBV12-3 or TRBV12-4 with TRBJ2-7, with 10 positions matching TRBD2. The V gene end was trimmed by 5 bases and the J gene end by 2 bases; junction bases not matched to a gene: 6. The CDR3 loop spans 15 amino acids. CDR3 in amino acids: CASSRGLAEPYEQYF. The CDR3 region has the DNA TGTGCCAGCAGTCGTGGACTAGCGGAACCCTACGAGCAGTACTTC.

V usage is TRBV4-2 and J usage is TRBJ1-5; D may be TRBD1 (5 bases). The V end was cut by 0 bases, the J end by 8 bases, with 17 bases between. The CDR3 has 16 residues. The germline gives CDR1 LGHNA, CDR2 YNFKEQ. The chain's CDR3 is CASSQEGALRGEPQHF. CDR3 DNA sequence: TGTGCCAGCAGCCAAGAGGGTGCCCTTCGGGGGGAGCCCCAGCATTTT.

In this sample, this clonotype turned up many times. The chain carries TRBV24-1 and TRBJ1-1; no definite D call. Trimming stripped 5 bases from V and 1 base from J, with 10 bases between. This CDR3 has 14 amino acids. The germline V gene has CDR1 KGHDR and CDR2 SFDVKD. CDR3 coding DNA: TGTGCCACCAGTGCCCGGACGACGAACACTGAAGCTTTCTTT. Encoded protein: CATSARTTNTEAFF.

In its sample, this clonotype was seen many times. The chain joins TRBV12-3 or TRBV12-4 to TRBJ1-1; D is uncertain. The CDR3 sequence is 14 residues long. V dropped 5 bases and J dropped 3 bases, with 13 bases sitting between them. CDR3 DNA sequence: TGTGCCAGCAGTATGTCCCCGACGGACACTGAAGCTTTCTTT. Translated, it gives CASSMSPTDTEAFF.

This clonotype has just a few counts. The chain carries TRBV7-2 and TRBJ2-2, with 7 bases aligning to TRBD2. J gave up 4 bases and V 1 base, and 9 bases lay outside the gene matches. CDR1 is SGHTA, CDR2 FQGNSA, per germline. This CDR3 is 17 amino acids long. CDR3 region: CASSLVKVRESTGELFF. The CDR3 bases are TGTGCCAGCAGCTTAGTAAAGGTGCGGGAGAGCACCGGGGAGCTGTTTTTT.

This clonotype showed up just a few times. The chain links TRBV19 to TRBJ1-2, with 7 positions matching TRBD1. V gave up 5 bases and J gave up 2 bases; unmatched junction bases: 8. The CDR3 is 15 residues long. In germline, CDR1 is LNHDA, CDR2 SQIVND (reference sequence). In DNA, the CDR3 is TGTGCCAGTAGTCCCTACTTCAGGGGGAACTATGGCTACACCTTC. Amino acids: CASSPYFRGNYGYTF.

In this sample, this clonotype turned up many times. The V and J genes are TRBV7-2 and TRBJ2-1; D assignment may be TRBD1 or TRBD2 (5 bases each). The CDR3 runs 14 residues. From germline, CDR1 is SGHTA and CDR2 FQGNSA. Trimming stripped 5 bases from V and 5 bases from J, with 13 bases between. The CDR3 here is CASSLRDGDNEQFF. The CDR3 nucleotides read TGTGCCAGCAGCCTAAGGGACGGAGACAATGAGCAGTTCTTC.

The chain is built from TRBV18 and TRBJ1-5; 8 bases map to TRBD1. This CDR3 has 18 residues. Trimming removed 1 base from V and 6 bases from J; junction bases left unmatched: 14. CDR1 is KGHSH and CDR2 is LQKENI in the germline V gene. This CDR3 reads CASSPRPIGQGGGQPQHF. CDR3 nucleotide sequence: TGTGCCAGCTCACCACGCCCTATTGGACAGGGCGGTGGTCAGCCCCAGCATTTT.

This clonotype came up many times. The chain carries TRBV12-3 or TRBV12-4 and TRBJ1-5, with a tentative D call TRBD1 (5 bases). V lost 2 bases to trimming and J lost 5 bases, with 10 bases between them. The CDR3 is made up of 14 amino acids. CDR3: CASSLSGSDQPQHF. The CDR3 region has the DNA TGTGCCAGCAGTTTATCAGGGAGCGATCAGCCCCAGCATTTT.

This clonotype has a count of ten or more. The chain carries TRBV2 and TRBJ2-7, with TRBD1 identical over 8 bases. Germline V gene sequence: CDR1 SNHLY, CDR2 FYNNEI. The CDR3 sequence is 15 residues long. V was clipped by 6 bases and J by 1 base; unmatched bases: 8. This CDR3 reads CASSDRDRRSYEQYF. DNA for the CDR3: TGTGCCAGCAGCGACCGGGACAGGAGATCCTACGAGCAGTACTTC.

Ten or more counts support this clonotype. The chain employs TRBV7-9 and TRBJ1-1; a possible D gene is TRBD1 (6 bases). The CDR3 consists of 15 residues. V was cut by 5 bases and J by 4 bases, with 17 bases left in between. The V gene's germline CDR1 is SEHNR and CDR2 FQNEAQ (reference sequence). In nucleotides, the CDR3 is TGTGCCAGCAGCCTGGGCGGGGGCGCTGGCACTGAAGCTTTCTTT. It codes for CASSLGGGAGTEAFF.

The rearrangement links TRBV7-9 to TRBJ2-7; TRBD2 is a possible D gene (5 bases). Trimming took off 2 bases at V and 5 bases at J, with 7 bases between the two ends. This CDR3 spans 12 amino acids. Germline-derived CDR1 and CDR2 are SEHNR and FQNEAQ (reference sequence). The chain's CDR3 is CASSLYGDEQYF. CDR3 DNA: TGTGCCAGCAGCTTATACGGGGACGAGCAGTACTTC.